This T cell receptor beta chain is from a study of T cells in tumors after PD-1 blockade. Germline assignment: CDR1 SGHVS and CDR2 FQNEAQ. This CDR3 has 14 residues. V gave up 4 bases and J gave up 3 bases, with 12 bases separating them. Sequenced by immunoSEQ multiplex PCR; TCRdb stores in-frame clones only, minus some. The sample has around 49,000 clones; about 84% are singletons. This material consisted of PBMCs, taken before anti-PD-1 treatment. This receptor was taken from a human donor with basal cell carcinoma. V gene TRBV7-8 combines with J gene TRBJ1-2; D remains ambiguous. The CDR3 is CASSWAPSDYGYTF. DNA of the CDR3: TGTGCCAGCAGCTGGGCCCCCTCGGACTATGGCTACACCTTC.